This T cell receptor (beta chain) originates from a study of shared clonotypes between healthy human individuals. Worth noting for this clone: Its antigen is not known.

Each PCR replicate from the sorted subsets contained about 200 ng DNA, which is tens of thousands of T cell genomes. Generated by immunoSEQ multiplex PCR, the TCRdb table keeps only in-frame clones and is missing some. The sample lists about a million clones; about 80% were seen once. Broader study findings: A few donors held roughly 5% of naive CD4 clonotypes in common. Large depth notwithstanding, sorted-subset sequencing proved incomplete by rarefaction. The four-donor shared clonotypes exceeded non-shared clonotypes in generation probability, with non-shared ones scoring lower.

This TCR was sampled from a man in his late teens or twenties in good health. Some clones in this sample may be carry-over from other donors' samples. Sequenced: memory CD4+ T cells from PBMCs. The subset denotes: CD45RA-negative fraction.

CDR3 nucleotide sequence: TGCAGCGTTGAGGGGGCGGGCCAAGAGACCCAGTACTTC. It specifies CSVEGAGQETQYF. This chain joins TRBV29-1 and TRBJ2-5, with a weak D call TRBD1 (6 bases). With 3 bases removed from V and 1 base from J, the gap between germline ends came to 9 bases. CDR3 length equals 13 residues. The germline V gene has CDR1 SQVTM and CDR2 ANQGSEA.